This T cell receptor (beta chain) was retrieved from a study of cytomegalovirus exposure and HLA in healthy donors. Study-level results: Of the V segments, some could not be distinguished, including TRBV6-2 and TRBV6-3, and were excluded. A missense variant in DCLRE1C was later tied to TCR beta V- and J-gene trimming.

On this clone: Its antigen is undetermined.

The V gene's germline CDR1 is SGHRS and CDR2 YFSETQ. CDR3 size: 15 residues. V lost 5 bases to trimming and J lost 4 bases; unmatched junction nucleotides: 11. This PCR relied on a set of 60 Vbeta primers and 13 Jbeta primers. Profiling relied on immunoSEQ multiplex PCR, and the TCRdb table lists in-frame clones only, not all of them. The repertoire holds fewer than 150,000 clones, with approximately 80% as singletons. This chain connects TRBV5-1 to TRBJ1-2; TRBD1 matches at 7 bases. The sequencing input was PBMCs. This sequence originates from a man aged 25 to 40 in good health and CMV-seronegative. Here the CDR3 reads CASSSTGAAAYGYTF. DNA of the CDR3: TGCGCCAGCAGTTCTACAGGGGCGGCGGCCTATGGCTACACCTTC.